The sequence of this T cell receptor beta chain was determined in a study of shared clonotypes between healthy human individuals. Generated by immunoSEQ multiplex PCR, the TCRdb table keeps only in-frame clones and is missing some. The data show approximately 2.3 million clones, 93% seen once. Of note for this clone: Its antigen is undetermined.

Study-wide findings and caveats: Among donors, sharing of clonotypes was expected to be affected by sequencing depth. Generally, naive subsets (rather than memory subsets) showed larger estimated richness. It was the non-shared clonotypes that had lower generation probabilities than clonotypes shared by all four donors.

The germline V and J ends were trimmed by 2 bases and 9 bases, with 17 bases remaining between them. Germline values: CDR1 SSHAT, CDR2 FNYEAQ (reference sequence). The CDR3 sequence is 15 residues long. Input material: naive CD4+ T cells from PBMCs. Indicated subset: CD45RA+ positively selected. This TCR derives from a man between 18 and 35 years old in good health. Some clones in this sample may be carry-over from other donors' samples. V is TRBV7-7 and J is TRBJ2-1; D may correspond to TRBD1 or TRBD2 (6 bases each). CDR3 coding DNA: TGTGCCAGCAGCTTAACGGGAGAGGGGGAGAGTGAGCAGTTCTTC. Its translation: CASSLTGEGESEQFF.